What follows is one T cell receptor (beta chain) and its context. Its target antigen remains unknown. The sample holds no much larger clone one base away, and base qualities are not on file. The sample's time point label is to be understood as: baseline before first vaccination. Vaccinee samples came from UK trials COV001 and COV002, including a single-blind randomized controlled phase 2/3 trial of AZD1222 (ChAdOx1 nCoV-19) in healthy adults. Trial participant PBMC samples were collected at day 0 and day 28 after the second dose for TCRbeta chain sequencing. Trimming removed 5 bases from V and 7 bases from J; the gene matches leave 10 bases unexplained. Per the germline V gene, SGHTA is the CDR1 and FQGTGA is the CDR2. The CDR3 runs 15 residues from the cysteine to the phenylalanine. Only CDR3 DNA remains: 45 bases, in frame from the first base. The data are from a study of T cell responses to AZD1222 COVID-19 vaccine (dated by TCRdb to the early 2020s). Turning to the overall study: AZD1222 recipients with second doses at about 4 weeks or about 12 weeks were pooled, because spike-specific TCR depth and breadth did not differ between schedules. Enrollment into the trials was organized by age into subgroups of 18-55, 56-69 and 70-plus years, and those subgroups contained about 160, 30 and 59 TCR-sequenced participants, respectively. A total of 233 trial participants underwent TCR sequencing, of whom approximately 200 had received two doses of AZD1222 and approximately 26 had received two doses of the MenACWY control vaccine. Findings and caveats that apply to the study as a whole: Because no samples from the day 14 peak response were available, repertoires could be characterized only after the peak T cell response. Most participants were white British and females outnumbered males, and the authors suggested that clonal diversity may have been underestimated. In the small 56-69-year group, the increase in depth fell short of significance, most likely because of low power. Reportedly, almost half of the unique spike-specific TCRs recognized epitopes lying outside the regions that are mutated in the B.1.351 and B.1.1.7 variants. Conclusions about previously exposed vaccinees are limited, since just five or six AZD1222 recipients were seropositive for SARS-CoV-2 at baseline. Spike-specific TCR breadth and depth rose significantly after two AZD1222 doses compared with day 0 and with MenACWY recipients. CD4 TCRs associated with the vaccine covered the entire spike protein, and the dominant responses were in regions 160-218 and 743-854.

The CDR3 regions of human TCRbeta chains were subjected to immunosequencing. As for the authors' bioinformatics: TCRs in the repertoires were compared against a reference library of SARS-CoV-2-specific TCRs that had been generated with the MIRA antigen-specificity platform. Breadth was defined as the fraction of unique TCRs that were SARS-CoV-2-associated. Depth was defined as the fraction of total T cells that were SARS-CoV-2-associated. Using the MIRA data, each spike-specific TCR was assigned both to the spike region to which the TCR was reactive and to a CD4 or CD8 class. Log10-transformed breadth and depth values were compared by one-way ANOVA with Sidak's multiple comparisons tests. Here the immuneACCESS table is served through TCRdb, limited to in-frame sequences with V and J called. Missing clones are a known gap in these copies; in checked studies unresolved V genes cover under half, and the rest lacks a known reason. V, J and clone size are taken as reported in that table, and D and trimming were inferred from the DNA itself. The sample yields some 110,000 clones; about 90% were counted once. The top ten clonotypes cover approximately 4.7% of the sample.

Here the sequenced sample was peripheral blood, taken on day 0 of AZD1222 vaccination. This receptor was taken from an adult in good health. The V gene is TRBV7-3 and the J gene is TRBJ2-1, with TRBD1 identical over 8 junction bases. The CDR3 is CASSPQGAHSNEQFF. DNA sequence: TGTGCCAGCAGCCCGCAGGGGGCCCATAGTAATGAGCAGTTCTTC.